One and the same sample provided the 13 T cell receptor beta chains below, sequenced in a study of blood T cell repertoires in COVID-19. TCRdb's table, derived via immunoSEQ multiplex PCR, lists solely in-frame clones and lacks some. This table has some 180,000 clones, around 83% appearing once. The sample was peripheral blood. The receptors were gathered from a woman aged 70-85 years who had recovered from COVID-19.

This chain uses TRBV5-5 with TRBJ2-5; D is unclear. CDR3 length: 17 amino acids. CDR1 and CDR2 from the germline V gene are SGHKS and YYEKEE (reference sequence). Trimming took off 0 bases at V and 4 bases at J, with 19 bases between the two ends. The CDR3 loop is CASSLGPLQIRLETQYF. The CDR3 region has the DNA TGTGCCAGCAGCTTGGGGCCCCTACAGATTAGGTTAGAGACCCAGTACTTC.

The chain recombines TRBV28 with TRBJ1-1; 8 bases map to TRBD1. Germline values: CDR1 MDHEN, CDR2 SYDVKM. The CDR3 is 16 residues long. Trimming cost V 4 bases and J 4 bases; bases outside gene matches: 11. The CDR3 reads CASSSPDRARITEAFF. The CDR3 DNA follows: TGTGCCAGCAGTTCCCCGGACAGGGCTCGGATCACTGAAGCTTTCTTT.

The rearrangement links TRBV5-1 to TRBJ1-2, with D perhaps TRBD1 (5 bases). Trimming took off 0 bases at V and 11 bases at J, with 14 bases between the two ends. This CDR3 spans 13 amino acids. Germline CDR1 reads SGHRS; CDR2 reads YFSETQ. CDR3 sequence: CASSLGGLDGYTF. The CDR3, as DNA: TGCGCCAGCAGCTTGGGGGGCCTCGACGGGTACACCTTC.

The rearrangement joins TRBV18 to TRBJ1-2; D is uncertain. V lost 3 bases and J 4 bases, leaving 18 bases between the germline ends. Looked up from germline, CDR1 is KGHSH and CDR2 is LQKENI. The CDR3 loop spans 16 amino acids. Here the CDR3 reads CASSPVPGGVSYGYTF. The DNA of the CDR3 is TGTGCCAGCTCACCGGTTCCGGGAGGCGTTAGCTATGGCTACACCTTC.

CDR3 region: CASSLGGQTLHTF. The CDR3 nucleotides read TGTGCCAGCAGCCTAGGGGGGCAGACGCTCCACACCTTC. The rearrangement links TRBV11-2 to TRBJ1-2, with a weak D call TRBD1 (6 bases). The V gene lost 5 bases and the J gene lost 12 bases, with 19 bases spanning the gap. The CDR3 has 13 residues. Germline CDR1 is SGHAT and CDR2 is FQNNGV.

This sequence joins TRBV4-2 and TRBJ2-1; tentative D call: TRBD2 (5 bases). V was clipped by 3 bases and J by 0 bases, with 12 bases between them. The CDR3 sequence is 16 residues long. Germline V gene data show CDR1 as LGHNA and CDR2 as YNFKEQ. The CDR3 loop is CASSHPRGSSYNEQFF. As DNA, the CDR3 is TGTGCCAGCAGCCACCCCCGGGGAAGCTCCTACAATGAGCAGTTCTTC.

The V and J genes are TRBV6-5 and TRBJ1-2; possible D gene TRBD1, 6 bases. V was pared by 6 bases and J by 4 bases, with 12 bases between. The CDR3 is 13 amino acids. Germline V CDR1 and CDR2: MNHEY, SVGAGI. The CDR3 bases are TGTGCCAGCAGGGCAGGGGTTAGCTATGGCTACACCTTC. Amino acid sequence: CASRAGVSYGYTF.

V gene TRBV12-5 combines with J gene TRBJ2-2; possible D gene TRBD1, 6 bases. This CDR3 region has 13 residues. Germline V gives CDR1 LGHNT, CDR2 FRNRAP. V lost 6 bases to trimming and J lost 3 bases, with 8 bases between them. The CDR3 DNA is TGTGCTAGTGGCACAGGGCACACCGGGGAGCTGTTTTTT. Residues: CASGTGHTGELFF.

This chain connects TRBV18 to TRBJ2-7; D is undetermined. The germline V gene has CDR1 KGHSH and CDR2 LQKENI. Trimming cost V 3 bases and J 7 bases, with 19 bases left between them. The CDR3 length is 15 residues. CDR3: CASSPVGSVLWEQYF. CDR3 bases: TGTGCCAGCTCACCGGTGGGCTCGGTACTGTGGGAGCAGTACTTC.

This CDR3 is CASSYTRQGGTEAFF. In DNA, the CDR3 is TGTGCCAGCAGTTATACCCGACAGGGGGGGACTGAAGCTTTCTTT. The chain uses TRBV5-8 and TRBJ1-1, with TRBD1 matching over 9 bases. This CDR3 is 15 amino acids long. Trimming removed 5 bases from V and 5 bases from J; junction bases left unmatched: 10. The germline CDR1 and CDR2 sequences are SGHTS and YDEGEE.

As regards this clone: Compared with germline, one end of the junction differs, possibly owing to a read error. This chain uses TRBV2 with TRBJ1-4; D possibly corresponds to TRBD1 (5 bases). Germline V lookup: CDR1 SNHLY, CDR2 FYNNEI. This CDR3 is 12 amino acids long. CDR3 amino acids: CASNTDNGKLFF. CDR3 in DNA: TGTGCCAGCAACACGGACAATGGAAAACTGTTTTTT.

V usage is TRBV19 and J usage is TRBJ2-3; tentatively, D is TRBD1 (6 bases). Germline V CDR1 and CDR2: LNHDA, SQIVND (reference sequence). Deletions cut 4 bases from V and 6 bases from J, with 8 bases between. CDR3 length equals 12 residues. This CDR3 is CASSTRGDTQYF. The CDR3 bases are TGTGCCAGTAGTACGAGGGGGGATACGCAGTATTTT. Full variable domain (missing parts from reference TRBV19 and TRBJ2-3): DGGITQSPKYLFRKEGQNVTLSCEQNLNHDAMYWYRQDPGQGLRLIYYSQIVNDFQKGDIAEGYSVSREKKESFPLTVTSAQKNPTAFYLCASSTRGDTQYFGPGTRLTVL.

The J gene is TRBJ2-3, the V gene TRBV7-2, with 8 bases matching TRBD2. The length of the CDR3 is 14 residues. With 5 bases clipped from V and 1 base from J, the junction kept 2 bases outside the gene matches. In germline, CDR1 is SGHTA, CDR2 FQGNSA. CDR3 nucleotides: TGTGCCAGCAGCCCGGGACTAGGCACAGATACGCAGTATTTT. Encoded protein: CASSPGLGTDTQYF.